A single sample is the source of the 4 T cell receptor beta chains below, sequenced in a study of T cell responses to AZD1222 COVID-19 vaccine. Measured with immunoSEQ multiplex PCR; TCRdb has only the in-frame clones, and not every one. The data contain 150,000 to 200,000 clones, roughly 93% of them singletons. Sequences were derived from peripheral blood, sampled on day 0 of AZD1222 vaccination. These TCRs come from an adult in good health.

The CDR3 reads CASSPARANTGELFF. The CDR3, as DNA: TGTGCCAGCAGCCCGGCCAGGGCCAACACCGGGGAGCTGTTTTTT. V is TRBV7-3 and J is TRBJ2-2, with a tentative D call TRBD1 (5 bases). Deletions cut 5 bases from V and 2 bases from J, with 12 bases between. This CDR3 is 15 amino acids long. Germline values: CDR1 SGHTA, CDR2 FQGTGA. Full variable domain (missing parts from reference TRBV7-3 and TRBJ2-2): GAGVSQTPSNKVTEKGKYVELRCDPISGHTALYWYRQSLGQGPEFLIYFQGTGAADDSGLPNDRFFAVRPEGSVSTLKIQRTERGDSAVYLCASSPARANTGELFFGEGSRLTVL.

This rearrangement joins TRBV9 to TRBJ2-1; D may be TRBD1 (5 bases). Per the germline V gene, CDR1 is SGDLS and CDR2 is YYNGEE. V dropped 2 bases and J dropped 4 bases, with 10 bases sitting between them. The CDR3 is 14 amino acids. The CDR3 here is CASSVGQGYNEQFF. The CDR3 coding sequence is TGTGCCAGCAGCGTTGGGCAGGGTTACAATGAGCAGTTCTTC.

This clone has more than one count but fewer than ten. This chain uses TRBV28 with TRBJ2-7, with D unclear. The V and J ends lost 10 bases and 2 bases respectively, with 9 bases between them. The germline V gene encodes CDR1 MDHEN and CDR2 SYDVKM. The CDR3 runs to 11 residues. CDR3 nucleotides: TGTGCCACCCGAAGGACCTACGAGCAGTACTTC. Residues: CATRRTYEQYF.

V gene TRBV7-9 combines with J gene TRBJ1-4; no firm D call. This CDR3 region has 15 residues. Germline CDR1 and CDR2: SEHNR and FQNEAQ (reference sequence). V gave up 5 bases and J gave up 6 bases, with 16 bases separating them. The CDR3 nucleotides read TGTGCCAGCAGCCTACTACTCGGGGAATATGAAAAACTGTTTTTT. Its protein product is CASSLLLGEYEKLFF.